A selection of T cell receptor beta chains follows, all from one sample in a study of response to subunit inactivated influenza vaccine. TCRdb independently ran MiXCR on the RT-PCR reads; one entry per CDR3 protein. The profile shows 630,000 or so distinct CDR3 sequences, about 15% of them singletons. Here the sequenced sample was PBMCs from blood, taken about 11 days after vaccination. The receptors here all came from a man in his fifties who received an inactivated influenza vaccine. Both conserved end residues are trimmed from each CDR3.

TRBV4-1,13,TRBJ1-4,ASSQVLTTNEKLF
TRBV4-2,14,TRBJ2-3,ASSQGIGRGTDTQY
TRBV7-8,16,TRBJ2-2,ASSLSRASLVGAGELF
TRBV5-4,11,TRBJ2-7,ASSEQVEYEQY
TRBV10-3,11,TRBJ2-1,AILRGAGGEQF
TRBV5-4,13,TRBJ2-4,ASSLQGLTKNIQY
TRBV7-8,16,TRBJ2-6,ASSLITMAGTGANVLT
TRBV28,14,TRBJ2-1,ASSSLIAGEYNEQF
TRBV4-2,14,TRBJ2-7,ASSQVSSGRAYEQY
TRBV7-9,12,TRBJ2-7,ASNRDVSSYEQY
TRBV5-5,11,TRBJ2-4,ASSSDTKNIQY
TRBV15,12,TRBJ1-1,ATSRASGNTEAF
TRBV7-2,12,TRBJ2-7,ASSLEARTSEQY
TRBV4-2,13,TRBJ1-4,ASSQIQGSDEKLF
TRBV14,12,TRBJ2-7,ASSQVGGSGEQY
TRBV12-3/TRBV12-4,11,TRBJ2-1,ASRRQGDNEQF
TRBV10-3,14,TRBJ2-1,AISELASSPSDEQF